Below, 17 T cell receptor beta chains from the same sample are listed, as sequenced in a study of chemoradiotherapy in HPV16-positive cancers. Sequenced by immunoSEQ multiplex PCR; TCRdb stores in-frame clones only, minus some. The sample lists approximately 12,000 clones; roughly three quarters were seen once. The specimen was collected from a patient who underwent chemoradiotherapy. These TCRs come from a human donor with HPV-associated anogenital cancer.

The chain carries TRBV29-1 and TRBJ1-1; TRBD1 is a possible D gene (5 bases). The CDR3 length is 14 residues. CDR1 SQVTM and CDR2 ANQGSEA come from the germline V gene. V was trimmed by 1 base and J by 5 bases, leaving 14 bases between them. The CDR3 coding sequence is TGCAGCGTTGAAGCGGCCGGGGGAGGGACTGAAGCTTTCTTT. Its translation: CSVEAAGGGTEAFF.

The chain has TRBV2 and TRBJ2-7; the D gene could be TRBD1 or TRBD2 (5 bases each). CDR3 size: 13 residues. V was clipped by 8 bases and J by 4 bases, with 15 bases between them. Germline V gene lookup returns CDR1 SNHLY and CDR2 FYNNEI. CDR3 bases: TGTGCCAGCCAATTCTGGGGGTCGTACGAGCAGTACTTC. Protein: CASQFWGSYEQYF.

This chain links TRBV11-2 with TRBJ2-7; possibly TRBD1 for D (7 bases). The CDR3 runs to 14 residues. V was clipped by 4 bases and J by 7 bases, with 17 bases between them. Looked up from germline, CDR1 is SGHAT and CDR2 is FQNNGV. In DNA form, the CDR3 reads TGTGCCAGCAGCTCCATTCGACAGGGAGGAGAGCAGTACTTC. Protein sequence: CASSSIRQGGEQYF.

This chain joins TRBV5-1 and TRBJ2-3; D call uncertain. V was trimmed by 1 base and J by 2 bases, leaving 8 bases between them. The length of the CDR3 is 14 residues. Germline-derived CDR1 and CDR2 are SGHRS and YFSETQ. The CDR3 reads CASSLMANTDTQYF. CDR3 nucleotide sequence: TGCGCCAGCAGCTTGATGGCTAACACAGATACGCAGTATTTT.

The chain uses TRBV5-4 and TRBJ1-2; 8 bases map to TRBD1. Germline CDR1 SGHNT, CDR2 YYREEE (reference sequence). The CDR3 is made up of 14 amino acids. The J segment lost 8 bases and the V segment lost 2 bases, leaving 8 bases of the junction unmatched. CDR3 sequence: CASSFETGDRGYTF. The DNA for the CDR3 is TGTGCCAGCAGCTTCGAGACAGGGGATAGAGGCTACACCTTC.

V gene TRBV30 combines with J gene TRBJ1-1; the D is unclear. Trimming left V 4 bases short and J 6 bases short, with 18 bases between. This CDR3 region has 14 residues. CDR1 GTSNPN and CDR2 SVGIG come from the germline V gene (reference sequence). The chain's CDR3 is CAWILSRSVAEAFF. CDR3 in DNA: TGTGCCTGGATTTTATCGAGGTCGGTGGCTGAAGCTTTCTTT.

This clone was observed a handful of times. The chain carries TRBV28 and TRBJ1-2; 10 bases are a match to TRBD1. V gave up 4 bases and J gave up 5 bases; unmatched junction bases: 7. The CDR3 is made up of 15 amino acids. Germline values: CDR1 MDHEN, CDR2 SYDVKM. CDR3 nucleotide sequence: TGTGCCAGCAGTTGGGGACAGGGGACGGAATATGGCTACACCTTC. Translation: CASSWGQGTEYGYTF.

The chain is built from TRBV5-1 and TRBJ2-2; D not certain. The CDR3 loop spans 15 amino acids. The germline CDR1 and CDR2 sequences are SGHRS and YFSETQ. V was shortened by 0 bases and J by 0 bases, with 6 bases between the two germline ends. The CDR3 DNA follows: TGCGCCAGCAGCTTGGGGACGGCGAACACCGGGGAGCTGTTTTTT. The encoded protein is CASSLGTANTGELFF.

The chain uses TRBV7-9 and TRBJ1-1; the match to TRBD1 covers 11 bases. CDR3 length equals 17 residues. V lost 5 bases and J lost 3; bases outside the gene matches: 11. Per the germline V gene, CDR1 is SEHNR and CDR2 is FQNEAQ (reference sequence). CDR3 amino acids: CASSGQGAWEADTEAFF. CDR3 bases: TGTGCCAGCAGCGGACAGGGGGCATGGGAGGCTGACACTGAAGCTTTCTTT.

The chain employs TRBV10-3 and TRBJ1-2, with unresolved D. Germline loops: CDR1 ENHRY, CDR2 SYGVKD. The CDR3 length is 11 residues. V was clipped by 7 bases and J by 8 bases, with 11 bases between them. The CDR3 nucleotides are TGTGCCATCAACGACATCGAGGGCTACACCTTC. It codes for CAINDIEGYTF.

The CDR3 spells CAWSLGMNQPQHF. The CDR3 nucleotides are TGTGCCTGGAGCTTGGGGATGAATCAGCCCCAGCATTTT. The chain is built from TRBV30 and TRBJ1-5, with unresolved D. The CDR3 length is 13 residues. V was trimmed by 3 bases and J by 4 bases, leaving 10 bases between them. Germline V CDR1 and CDR2: GTSNPN, SVGIG (reference sequence). Looking up the rest from reference TRBV30 and TRBJ1-5 gives the full variable domain: SQTIHQWPATLVQPVGSPLSLECTVEGTSNPNLYWYRQAAGRGLQLLFYSVGIGQISSEVPQNLSASRPQDRQFILSSKKLLLSDSGFYLCAWSLGMNQPQHFGDGTRLSIL.

The chain carries TRBV5-1 and TRBJ1-5, with 8 bases fitting TRBD1. Germline V gives CDR1 SGHRS, CDR2 YFSETQ. Trimming cost V 2 bases and J 3 bases; bases outside gene matches: 4. This CDR3 is built from 15 residues. The CDR3 bases are TGCGCCAGCAGCTTCTCAGGGGGCCTCAATCAGCCCCAGCATTTT. Translated: CASSFSGGLNQPQHF.

This chain joins TRBV4-3 and TRBJ2-1, with TRBD2 matching 8 bases. The V gene's germline CDR1 is LGHNA and CDR2 YSLEER. CDR3 length: 14 amino acids. V shed 1 base and J 13 bases; nucleotides not matched to a gene: 9. The CDR3: CASSQGPRGGDQFF. CDR3 sequence (DNA): TGCGCCAGCAGCCAAGGGCCACGGGGGGGTGATCAGTTCTTC.

V gene TRBV9 combines with J gene TRBJ1-3; D remains unclear. In germline, CDR1 is SGDLS, CDR2 YYNGEE. This CDR3 contains 15 residues. Trimming removed 0 bases at V and 0 bases at J, with 7 bases between. CDR3 sequence: CASSVDHSSGNTIYF. CDR3 coding DNA: TGTGCCAGCAGCGTAGATCACAGCTCTGGAAACACCATATATTTT.

V is TRBV7-8 and J is TRBJ1-2; D gene uncertain. CDR1 is SGHVS and CDR2 is FQNEAQ in the germline V gene. CDR3 length: 12 amino acids. Trimming shortened V by 5 bases and J by 3 bases, and 7 bases separated the two germline ends. The CDR3 spells CASSPRDYGYTF. CDR3 DNA sequence: TGTGCCAGCAGCCCACGAGACTATGGCTACACCTTC.

This clone was seen just once. The rearrangement links TRBV5-1 to TRBJ2-1; unclear D gene. V was shortened by 4 bases and J by 0 bases, with 17 bases between the two germline ends. This CDR3 comprises 17 residues. From germline, CDR1 is SGHRS and CDR2 YFSETQ. The CDR3 DNA reads as TGCGCCAGCAGCCCTAGAGGACCCACGAGCTCCTACAATGAGCAGTTCTTC. It codes for CASSPRGPTSSYNEQFF.

This clone appeared a few times. The rearrangement links TRBV10-3 to TRBJ2-1; 9 bases match TRBD1. This CDR3 is 14 amino acids long. The V gene's germline CDR1 is ENHRY and CDR2 SYGVKD. V lost 6 bases, J lost 7 bases, and 7 bases stayed unmatched. The CDR3: CAIRPGQGGNEQFF. CDR3 in DNA: TGTGCCATCAGGCCGGGACAGGGTGGAAATGAGCAGTTCTTC.